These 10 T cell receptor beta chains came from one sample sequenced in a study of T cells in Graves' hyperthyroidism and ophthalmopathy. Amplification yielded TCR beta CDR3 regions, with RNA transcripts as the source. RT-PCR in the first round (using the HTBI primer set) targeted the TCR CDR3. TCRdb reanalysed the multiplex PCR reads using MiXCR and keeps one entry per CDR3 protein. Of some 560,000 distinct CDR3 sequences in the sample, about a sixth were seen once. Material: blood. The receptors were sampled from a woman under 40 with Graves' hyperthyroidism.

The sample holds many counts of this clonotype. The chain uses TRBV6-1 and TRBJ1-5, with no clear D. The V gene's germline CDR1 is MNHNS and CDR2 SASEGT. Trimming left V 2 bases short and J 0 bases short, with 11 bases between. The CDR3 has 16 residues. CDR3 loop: CASSEFGENSNQPQHF. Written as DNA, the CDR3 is TGTGCCAGCAGTGAATTTGGGGAGAATAGCAATCAGCCCCAGCATTTT.

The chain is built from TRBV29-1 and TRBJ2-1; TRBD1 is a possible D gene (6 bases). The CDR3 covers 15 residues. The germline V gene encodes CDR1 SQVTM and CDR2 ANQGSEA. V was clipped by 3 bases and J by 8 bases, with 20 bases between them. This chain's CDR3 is CSVDRGWGRVYEQFF. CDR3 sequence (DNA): TGCAGCGTTGATAGGGGATGGGGGCGCGTCTATGAGCAGTTCTTC.

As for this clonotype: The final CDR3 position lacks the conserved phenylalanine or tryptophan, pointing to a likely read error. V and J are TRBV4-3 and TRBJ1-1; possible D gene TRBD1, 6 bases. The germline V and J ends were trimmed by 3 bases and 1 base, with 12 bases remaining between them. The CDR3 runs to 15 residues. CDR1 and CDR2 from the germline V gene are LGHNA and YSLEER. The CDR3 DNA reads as TGCGCCAGCAGCCATACGACAGGTGGGAACACTGAAGCTTTCCTT. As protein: CASSHTTGGNTEAFL.

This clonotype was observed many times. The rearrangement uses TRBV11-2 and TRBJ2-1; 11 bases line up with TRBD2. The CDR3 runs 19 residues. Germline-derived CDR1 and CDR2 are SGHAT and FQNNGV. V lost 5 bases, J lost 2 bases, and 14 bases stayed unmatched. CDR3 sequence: CASSRITLAGVGTYNEQFF. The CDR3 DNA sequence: TGTGCCAGCAGCCGAATCACACTAGCGGGAGTTGGGACCTACAATGAGCAGTTCTTC.

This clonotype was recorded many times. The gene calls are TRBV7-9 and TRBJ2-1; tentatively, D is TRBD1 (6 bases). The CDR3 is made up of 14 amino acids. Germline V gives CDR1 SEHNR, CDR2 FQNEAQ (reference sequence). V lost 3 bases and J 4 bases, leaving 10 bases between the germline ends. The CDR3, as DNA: TGTGCCAGCAGCTTCGCACAGGGATACAATGAGCAGTTCTTC. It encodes CASSFAQGYNEQFF.

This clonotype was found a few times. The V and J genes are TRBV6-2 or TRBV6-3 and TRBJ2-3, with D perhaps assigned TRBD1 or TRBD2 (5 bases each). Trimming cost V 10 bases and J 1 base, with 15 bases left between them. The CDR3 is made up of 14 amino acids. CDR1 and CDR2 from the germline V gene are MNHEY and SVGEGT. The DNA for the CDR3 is TGTGCCAAGAGAGGGGACGCCGGCACAGATACGCAGTATTTT. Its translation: CAKRGDAGTDTQYF.

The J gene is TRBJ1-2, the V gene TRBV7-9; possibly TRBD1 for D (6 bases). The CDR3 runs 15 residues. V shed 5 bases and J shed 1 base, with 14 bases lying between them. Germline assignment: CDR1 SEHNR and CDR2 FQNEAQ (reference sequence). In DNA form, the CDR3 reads TGTGCCAGCAGCCGGCAGGGCAGGGGTAACTATGGCTACACCTTC. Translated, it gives CASSRQGRGNYGYTF.

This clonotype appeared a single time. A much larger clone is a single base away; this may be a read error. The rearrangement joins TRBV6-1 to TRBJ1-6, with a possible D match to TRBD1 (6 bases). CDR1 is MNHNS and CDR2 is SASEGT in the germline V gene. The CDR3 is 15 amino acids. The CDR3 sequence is CAGRRQGPYNSPLHF. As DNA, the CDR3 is TGTGCCGGCAGAAGGCAGGGGCCGTATAATTCACCCCTCCACTTT.

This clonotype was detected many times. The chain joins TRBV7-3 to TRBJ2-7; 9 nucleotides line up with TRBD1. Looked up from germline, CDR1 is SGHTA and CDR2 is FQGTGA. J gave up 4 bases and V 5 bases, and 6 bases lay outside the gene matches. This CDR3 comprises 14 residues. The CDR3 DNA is TGTGCCAGCAGCAAGGACAGGGGAACTTACGAGCAGTACTTC. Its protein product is CASSKDRGTYEQYF.

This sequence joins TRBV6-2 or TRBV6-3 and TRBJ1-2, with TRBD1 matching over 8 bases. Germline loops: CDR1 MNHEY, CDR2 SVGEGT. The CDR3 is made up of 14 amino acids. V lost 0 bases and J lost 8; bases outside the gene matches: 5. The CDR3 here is CASSYSDRVGGYTF. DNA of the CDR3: TGTGCCAGCAGTTACTCGGACAGGGTTGGCGGCTACACCTTC.